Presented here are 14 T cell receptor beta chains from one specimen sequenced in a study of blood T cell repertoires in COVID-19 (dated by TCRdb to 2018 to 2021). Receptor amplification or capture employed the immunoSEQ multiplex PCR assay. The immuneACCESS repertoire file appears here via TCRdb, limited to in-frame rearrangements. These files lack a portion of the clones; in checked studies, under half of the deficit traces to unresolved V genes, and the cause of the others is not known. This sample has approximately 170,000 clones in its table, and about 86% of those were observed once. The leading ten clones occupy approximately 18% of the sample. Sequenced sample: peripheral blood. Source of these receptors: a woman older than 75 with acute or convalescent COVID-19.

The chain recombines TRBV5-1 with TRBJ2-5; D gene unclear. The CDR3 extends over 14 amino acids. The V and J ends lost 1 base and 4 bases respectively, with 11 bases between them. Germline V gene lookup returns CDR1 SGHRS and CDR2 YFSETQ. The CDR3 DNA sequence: TGCGCCAGCAGCTTGTCACCCGCTAGAGAGACCCAGTACTTC. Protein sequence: CASSLSPARETQYF.

CDR3 region: CASSPGTDATNEKLFF. The CDR3, as DNA: TGCGCCAGCAGCCCTGGTACAGATGCAACTAATGAAAAACTGTTTTTT. The rearrangement links TRBV4-1 to TRBJ1-4, with no clear D. Germline values: CDR1 MGHRA, CDR2 YSYEKL. V was pared by 4 bases and J by 0 bases, with 12 bases between. CDR3 length: 16 residues.

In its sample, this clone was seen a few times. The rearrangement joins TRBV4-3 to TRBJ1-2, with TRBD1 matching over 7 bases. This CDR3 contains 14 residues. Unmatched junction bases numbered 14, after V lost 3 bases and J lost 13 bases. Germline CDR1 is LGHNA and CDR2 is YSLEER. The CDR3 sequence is CASSHVNTGDGSTF. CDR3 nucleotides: TGCGCCAGCAGCCACGTTAATACAGGGGACGGATCCACCTTC.

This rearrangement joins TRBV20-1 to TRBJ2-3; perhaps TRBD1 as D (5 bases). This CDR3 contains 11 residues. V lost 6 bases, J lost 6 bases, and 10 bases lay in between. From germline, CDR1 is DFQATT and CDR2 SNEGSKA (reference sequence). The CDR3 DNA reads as TGCAGTGCCCTTTACAGGGATACGCAGTATTTT. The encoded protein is CSALYRDTQYF.

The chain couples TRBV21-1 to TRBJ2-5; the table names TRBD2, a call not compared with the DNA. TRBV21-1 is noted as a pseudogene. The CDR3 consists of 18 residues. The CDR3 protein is CASTAPPSGRGSRETQYF. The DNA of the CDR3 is TGTGCCAGCACGGCCCCCCCTAGCGGGAGGGGAAGCCGAGAGACCCAGTACTTC.

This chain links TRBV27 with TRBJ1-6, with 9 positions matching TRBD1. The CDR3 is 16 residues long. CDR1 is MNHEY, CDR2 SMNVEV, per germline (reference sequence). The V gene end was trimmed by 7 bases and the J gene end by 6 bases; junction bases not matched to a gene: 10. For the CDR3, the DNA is TGTGCCAGCACCCTGACAGGGGGTGTTATTAATTCACCCCTCCACTTT. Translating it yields CASTLTGGVINSPLHF.

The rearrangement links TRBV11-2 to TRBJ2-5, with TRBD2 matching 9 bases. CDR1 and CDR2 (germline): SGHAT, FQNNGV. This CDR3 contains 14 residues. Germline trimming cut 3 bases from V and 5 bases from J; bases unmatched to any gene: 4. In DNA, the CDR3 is TGTGCCAGCAGCTTTACTAGCGGGCGCGAGACCCAGTACTTC. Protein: CASSFTSGRETQYF. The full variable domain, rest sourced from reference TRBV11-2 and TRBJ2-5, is EAGVAQSPRYKIIEKRQSVAFWCNPISGHATLYWYQQILGQGPKLLIQFQNNGVVDDSQLPKDRFSAERLKGVDSTLKIQPAKLEDSAVYLCASSFTSGRETQYFGPGTRLLVL.

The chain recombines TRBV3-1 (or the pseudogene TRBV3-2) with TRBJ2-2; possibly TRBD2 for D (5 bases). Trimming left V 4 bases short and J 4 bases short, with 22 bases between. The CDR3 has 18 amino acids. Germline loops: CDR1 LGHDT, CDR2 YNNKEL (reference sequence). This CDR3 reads CASSLLGGALGGTGELFF. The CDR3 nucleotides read TGTGCCAGCAGCCTCCTAGGAGGCGCCCTGGGCGGCACCGGGGAGCTGTTTTTT.

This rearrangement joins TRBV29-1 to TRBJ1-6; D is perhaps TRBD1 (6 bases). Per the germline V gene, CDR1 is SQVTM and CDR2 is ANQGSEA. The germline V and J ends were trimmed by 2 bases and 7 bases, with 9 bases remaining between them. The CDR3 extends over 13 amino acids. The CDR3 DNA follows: TGCAGCGTTGAATTACAGGGAAATTCACCCCTCCACTTT. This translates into CSVELQGNSPLHF.

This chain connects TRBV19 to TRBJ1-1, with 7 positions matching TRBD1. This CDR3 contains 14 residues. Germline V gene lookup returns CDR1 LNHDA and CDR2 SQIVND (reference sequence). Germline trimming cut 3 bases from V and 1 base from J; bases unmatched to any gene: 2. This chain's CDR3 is CASSIWTGNTEAFF. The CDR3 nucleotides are TGTGCCAGTAGTATCTGGACAGGGAACACTGAAGCTTTCTTT.

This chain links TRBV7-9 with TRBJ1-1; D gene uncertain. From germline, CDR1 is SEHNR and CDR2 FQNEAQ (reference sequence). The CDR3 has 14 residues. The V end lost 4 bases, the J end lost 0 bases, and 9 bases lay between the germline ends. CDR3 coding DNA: TGTGCCAGCAGCTCAGTGCTCCTGAACACTGAAGCTTTCTTT. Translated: CASSSVLLNTEAFF.

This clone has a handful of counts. CDR3 protein: CASSELTGMNTEAFF. Written as DNA, the CDR3 is TGTGCCAGCAGCGAATTGACAGGGATGAACACTGAAGCTTTCTTT. V and J are TRBV5-5 and TRBJ1-1; 7 nucleotides line up with TRBD1. After removal of 4 bases from V and 0 bases from J, the junction contained 6 bases not matched to a gene. CDR1 SGHKS and CDR2 YYEKEE come from the germline V gene (reference sequence). The length of the CDR3 is 15 residues.

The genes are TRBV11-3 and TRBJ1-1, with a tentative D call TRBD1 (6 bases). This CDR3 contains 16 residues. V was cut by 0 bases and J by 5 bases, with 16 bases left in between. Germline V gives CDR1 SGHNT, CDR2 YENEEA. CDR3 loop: CASSLEEGGPRTEAFF. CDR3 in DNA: TGTGCCAGCAGCTTAGAAGAGGGGGGGCCAAGAACTGAAGCTTTCTTT.

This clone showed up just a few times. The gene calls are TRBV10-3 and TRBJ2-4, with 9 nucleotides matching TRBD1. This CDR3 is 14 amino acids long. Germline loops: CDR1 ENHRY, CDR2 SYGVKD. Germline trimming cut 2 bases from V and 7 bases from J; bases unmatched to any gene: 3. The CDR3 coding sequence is TGTGCCATCAGTGAGGGTGGGACAGGGAACATTCAGTACTTC. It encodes CAISEGGTGNIQYF.